A single sample is the source of the 7 T cell receptor beta chains below, sequenced in a study of spatial heterogeneity in lung cancer (dated by TCRdb to about 2019). This specimen's time point label, interpreted: blood at routine non-recurrence follow-up after resection. Libraries were prepared through 5' RACE. Instrument used: NextSeq 500. TCRdb itself trimmed the public reads at Q25 with fastp, ran MiXCR and retained productive beta chains. Duplicate CDR3 protein sequences are folded into a single record with the most common DNA and genes. The sample table holds 35,000 to 45,000 distinct CDR3 sequences, of which more than 6.5% were seen once. Around 9.4% of the sample lies in the top ten. Sequenced material: PBMCs, taken at follow-up. These receptors were obtained from a male donor with early-stage non-small cell lung cancer.

This clonotype has only a few counts. The chain recombines TRBV19 with TRBJ1-3; possibly TRBD1 for D (5 bases). This CDR3 spans 15 amino acids. The V end lost 6 bases, the J end lost 0 bases, and 12 bases lay between the germline ends. Germline CDR1 reads LNHDA; CDR2 reads SQIVND (reference sequence). The CDR3 sequence: CASRGGDSSGNTIYF. The CDR3, as DNA: TGTGCCAGTAGGGGGGGTGACAGCTCTGGAAACACCATATATTTT.

This clonotype was counted at least ten times. The V gene is TRBV6-5, the J gene TRBJ2-7; TRBD2 matches 7 bases. V gave up 5 bases and J gave up 7 bases; unmatched junction bases: 11. Germline V gene sequence: CDR1 MNHEY, CDR2 SVGAGI. CDR3 length equals 14 residues. The DNA for the CDR3 is TGTGCCAGCAGTGAGACTAGCCATCCGCGGGAGCAGTACTTC. This translates into CASSETSHPREQYF.

This clonotype was observed many times. The rearrangement links TRBV7-2 to TRBJ1-6; D may be TRBD1 (5 bases). Trimming stripped 4 bases from V and 0 bases from J, with 28 bases between. CDR1 and CDR2 from the germline V gene are SGHTA and FQGNSA. The CDR3 is made up of 22 amino acids. CDR3 coding DNA: TGTGCCAGCAGCTCCGCCGGGCGGGTGCCAGGGTATTGGAGCTCCTATAATTCACCCCTCCACTTT. Residues: CASSSAGRVPGYWSSYNSPLHF.

This clonotype was counted many times. The chain recombines TRBV20-1 with TRBJ1-1; D remains unclear. This CDR3 is built from 15 residues. The germline gives CDR1 DFQATT, CDR2 SNEGSKA (reference sequence). Trimming took off 0 bases at V and 1 base at J, with 12 bases between the two ends. Written as DNA, the CDR3 is TGCAGTGCTAGAGACTGGAGGCATTCGAACACTGAAGCTTTCTTT. As protein: CSARDWRHSNTEAFF.

This clonotype was detected a few times. The V gene is TRBV27, the J gene TRBJ1-5; D is unresolved. Trimming cost V 6 bases and J 4 bases, with 7 bases left between them. In germline, CDR1 is MNHEY, CDR2 SMNVEV (reference sequence). The CDR3 length is 12 residues. The CDR3 loop is CASSPHNQPQHF. The CDR3 DNA is TGTGCCAGCAGCCCGCATAATCAGCCCCAGCATTTT.

This clonotype showed up many times. This rearrangement joins TRBV15 to TRBJ1-5; D call uncertain. The CDR3 contains 17 residues. V was cut by 2 bases and J by 3 bases, with 17 bases left in between. The germline V gene encodes CDR1 LNHNV and CDR2 YYDKDF (reference sequence). The DNA of the CDR3 is TGTGCCACCAGCAGACTACGACTTGGGGTGGACAATCAGCCCCAGCATTTT. Its protein is CATSRLRLGVDNQPQHF.

This clonotype was recorded at least ten times. J is TRBJ2-1 and V is TRBV7-3; 12 bases are shared with TRBD2. Trimming removed 5 bases from V and 6 bases from J; junction bases left unmatched: 5. From germline, CDR1 is SGHTA and CDR2 FQGTGA. This CDR3 has 15 amino acids. In DNA, the CDR3 is TGTGCCAGCAGCCCACTACTAGCGGGGGGCAATGAGCAGTTCTTC. It encodes CASSPLLAGGNEQFF.